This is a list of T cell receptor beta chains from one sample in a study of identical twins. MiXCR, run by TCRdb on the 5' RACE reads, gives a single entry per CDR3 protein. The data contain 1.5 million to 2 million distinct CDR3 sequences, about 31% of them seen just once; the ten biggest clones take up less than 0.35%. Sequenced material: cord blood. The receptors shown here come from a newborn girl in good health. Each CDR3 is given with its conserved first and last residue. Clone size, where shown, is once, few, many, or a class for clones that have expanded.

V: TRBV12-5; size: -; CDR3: CASGLVVGREPSYNEQYF
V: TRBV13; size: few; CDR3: CASSLGPGGNNQPQHF
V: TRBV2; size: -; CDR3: CASSEGQVGNYGYTF
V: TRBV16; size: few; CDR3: CASSQFLDRKQETQYF
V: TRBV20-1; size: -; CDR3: CSAQRLAASSYNEQFF
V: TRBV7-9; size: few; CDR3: CASSLTDGNEKLFF
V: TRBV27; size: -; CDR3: CASSPKQGLDNEQFF
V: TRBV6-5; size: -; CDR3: CASSYSTGVNQPQHF
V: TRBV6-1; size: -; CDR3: CASSLGTDPFGIYNEQYF
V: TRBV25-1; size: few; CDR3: CASSQDMLTNYGYTF
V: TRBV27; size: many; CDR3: CASSLDRLGNQPQHF
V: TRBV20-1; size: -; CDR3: CSARDIVSEGATDTQYF
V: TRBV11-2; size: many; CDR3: CASSFAGDTNYGYTF
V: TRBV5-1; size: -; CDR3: CASSLPGAATGELFF
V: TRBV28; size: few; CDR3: CASSTEPRAPRTQYF
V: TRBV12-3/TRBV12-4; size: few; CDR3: CASSPSRSGTQYF
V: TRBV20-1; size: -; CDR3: CSARDYSRGLKDTQYF
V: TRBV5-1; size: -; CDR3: CASSLEGNTNVLTF
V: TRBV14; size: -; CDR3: CTSSQNRRLGETQYF
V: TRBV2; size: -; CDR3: CASALGGTPYEQYF
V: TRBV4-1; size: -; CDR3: CASSLFGTSGREPYEQYF
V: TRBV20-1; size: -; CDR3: CSASDTTADTQYF
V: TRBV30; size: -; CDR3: CAWSVLRGRSTEAFF
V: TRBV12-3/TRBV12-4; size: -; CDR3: CASSFQGTVSQPQHF
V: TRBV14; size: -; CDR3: CASSQGSAVYGYTF
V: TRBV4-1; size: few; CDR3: CASSQPVGTDTQYF
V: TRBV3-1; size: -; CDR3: CASSLTDTTDTQYF
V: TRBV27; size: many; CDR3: CASSSGLAGEQYF
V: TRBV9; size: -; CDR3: CASSVATGPNYGYTF
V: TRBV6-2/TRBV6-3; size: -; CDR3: CASSGLPPETQYF
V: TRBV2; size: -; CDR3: CASSLTSSGTGELFF
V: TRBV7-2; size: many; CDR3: CASRQEGYGYTF
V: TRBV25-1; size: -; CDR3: CASTPSGTRQNEQFF
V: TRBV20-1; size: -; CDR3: CSAKRWGEQFF
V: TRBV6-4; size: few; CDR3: CASSAKLSGYNEQFF
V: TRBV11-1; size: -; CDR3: CASSRPGASGTGELFF
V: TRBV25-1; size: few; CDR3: CASSRHSGRAPGELFF
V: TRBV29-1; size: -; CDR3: CSVEDSGNERFF
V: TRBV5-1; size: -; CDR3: CASTGAGGAGNTEAFF
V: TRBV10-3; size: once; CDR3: CAISESLGRAQETQYF
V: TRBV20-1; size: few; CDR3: CSARPRAGVDSYEQYF